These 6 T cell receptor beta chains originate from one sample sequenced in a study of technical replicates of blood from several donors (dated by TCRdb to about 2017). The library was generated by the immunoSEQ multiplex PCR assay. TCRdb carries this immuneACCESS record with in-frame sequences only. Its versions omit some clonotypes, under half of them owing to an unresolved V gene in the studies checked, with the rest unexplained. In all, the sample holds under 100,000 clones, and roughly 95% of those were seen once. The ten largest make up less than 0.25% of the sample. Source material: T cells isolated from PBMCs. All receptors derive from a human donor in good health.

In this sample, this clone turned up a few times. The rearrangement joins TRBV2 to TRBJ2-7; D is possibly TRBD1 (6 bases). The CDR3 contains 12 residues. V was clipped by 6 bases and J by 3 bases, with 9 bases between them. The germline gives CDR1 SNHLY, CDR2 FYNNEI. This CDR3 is CASRGQDYEQYF. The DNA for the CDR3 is TGTGCCAGCAGGGGACAAGACTACGAGCAGTACTTC.

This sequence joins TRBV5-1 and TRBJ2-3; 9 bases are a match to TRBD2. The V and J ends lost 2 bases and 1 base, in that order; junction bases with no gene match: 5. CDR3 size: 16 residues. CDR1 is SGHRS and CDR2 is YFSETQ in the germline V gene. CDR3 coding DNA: TGCGCCAGCAGCTTCGGGGCTAGCGGGGGCACAGATACGCAGTATTTT. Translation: CASSFGASGGTDTQYF.

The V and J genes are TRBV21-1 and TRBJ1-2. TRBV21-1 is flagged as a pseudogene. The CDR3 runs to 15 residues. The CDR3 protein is CASSNTLGEGYGYTF. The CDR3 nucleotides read TGTGCCAGCAGCAACACCCTAGGGGAGGGCTATGGCTACACCTTC.

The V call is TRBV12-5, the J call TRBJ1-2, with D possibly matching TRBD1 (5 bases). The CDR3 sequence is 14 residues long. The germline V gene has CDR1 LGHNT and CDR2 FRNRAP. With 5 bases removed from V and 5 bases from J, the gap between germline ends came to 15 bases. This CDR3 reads CASGPTEPGYGYTF. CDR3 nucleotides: TGTGCTAGTGGTCCGACAGAGCCTGGGTATGGCTACACCTTC. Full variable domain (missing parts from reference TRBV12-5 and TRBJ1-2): DARVTQTPRHKVTEMGQEVTMRCQPILGHNTVFWYRQTMMQGLELLAYFRNRAPLDDSGMPKDRFSAEMPDATLATLKIQPSEPRDSAVYFCASGPTEPGYGYTFGSGTRLTVV.

CDR3 residues: CASSPESGQETQYF. CDR3 nucleotides: TGTGCCAGCAGCCCCGAGTCGGGTCAAGAGACCCAGTACTTC. V gene TRBV7-8 combines with J gene TRBJ2-5; unclear D gene. The CDR3 consists of 14 residues. The V end lost 5 bases, the J end lost 2 bases, and 12 bases lay between the germline ends. Per the germline V gene, CDR1 is SGHVS and CDR2 is FQNEAQ. The variable domain in full, completed from reference TRBV7-8 and TRBJ2-5, reads GAGVSQSPRYKVAKRGQDVALRCDPISGHVSLFWYQQALGQGPEFLTYFQNEAQLDKSGLPSDRFFAERPEGSVSTLKIQRTQQEDSAVYLCASSPESGQETQYFGPGTRLLVL.

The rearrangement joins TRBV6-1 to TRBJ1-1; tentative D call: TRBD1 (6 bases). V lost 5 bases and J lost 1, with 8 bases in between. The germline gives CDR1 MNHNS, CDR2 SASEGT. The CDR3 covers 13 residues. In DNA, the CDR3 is TGTGCCAGCAGTACAGGGAGGAACACTGAAGCTTTCTTT. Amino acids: CASSTGRNTEAFF.